The entry that follows covers one T cell receptor beta chain sequence. In its sample, this clonotype was seen many times. The antigen it binds to is not known. It has no much larger one-base neighbor in the sample; base qualities were not kept. Clipping removes 6 bases from V and 6 bases from J, with 2 as the unmatched junction base count. The CDR3 runs 14 residues from the cysteine to the phenylalanine. Only the CDR3 portion is preserved as DNA: 42 bases, with reading frame beginning at the first base. The source of the sample is a study of identical twins (dated by TCRdb to the mid-2010s). At the level of the whole study: The study deep-sequenced TCR alpha and beta repertoires from monozygotic twins, unrelated adults of various ages and cord blood to test whether fetal clonotypes persist. To rule out contamination, the twin experiments were replicated at different times with different library preparation protocols. Results and caveats for the whole study, not just this receptor: Because the same donors could not be followed over many years, the conclusions relied on cross-sectional statistical analysis. Zero-insertion analyses could be partly confounded by invariant T cells such as MAIT and iNKT, although diverse VJ usage argued against such confounding for most clonotypes. In monozygotic twins, recombination models systematically underestimated out-of-frame TCR alpha sharing, but the models matched the sharing seen between unrelated individuals. Fewer insertions were carried by abundant cord blood beta clonotypes, a similar but weaker trend appeared in young adult naive repertoires, and no such trend appeared in memory repertoires. Compared with coincidental sharing between unrelated individuals, out-of-frame TCR alpha sequences shared between twins showed an excess of sequences with low generation probability. Excess twin sharing in beta out-of-frame sequences was weaker because fewer shared sequences lowered the signal-to-noise ratio.

All donors were healthy Caucasians. Three pairs of female monozygotic twins, all aged about 18 to 30 years, were included in the twin cohort. Peripheral blood mononuclear cells were the source from which RNA for the TCR libraries was isolated. The method behind the library was 5' RACE. The sample was run on an Illumina HiSeq 2000. Template switching introduced a universal primer binding site; the final cDNA contained a unique molecular identifier, enabling accurate counting of TCR cDNA molecules. Specific primers in the conserved constant-segment region were used to synthesize first-strand cDNA for TCR alpha and beta chains. To control for contamination, each cDNA library was double barcoded with a SMART-Mk sample barcode plus Illumina barcodes. Two successive PCR steps introduced TruSeq adapter sequences along with Illumina sample barcodes. Sequencing of the TCR alpha and beta cDNA libraries was done on the Illumina HiSeq platform using custom primers. The published analysis was carried out like this. MiGEC was used to process raw reads and extract unique molecular identifiers, and MiXCR was used to find CDR3 positions. Recombination models were inferred per individual with the repgenHMM and IGoR tools using an EM algorithm. The tcR package in R was used for shared clonotype analysis, with sharing normalized by the product of cloneset sizes. To study raw recombination free of thymic and clonal selection effects, out-of-frame nonproductive sequences were analyzed. The raw public data were reprocessed by TCRdb itself: fastp quality trimming at Q25, MiXCR clonotype calling, in-frame beta chains only. Duplicate CDR3 protein sequences are folded into a single record with the most common DNA and genes. V and J calls and clone size were set by TCRdb, not the authors. The sample data list hundreds of thousands of distinct CDR3 sequences, and 8.6% of these were observed just once. Approximately 0.89% of the sample rests with the top ten.

The same sample was also studied in work on yellow fever vaccine responses in identical twins. According to the second study: According to the authors, in identical twins the way T cells responded to vaccination appeared partly convergent and partly personalized. In identical twins, the study followed T cell clones that responded to the vaccine with precision.

The receptor was isolated from a woman in her late teens or twenties in good health. The V and J genes are TRBV12-3 or TRBV12-4 and TRBJ2-1, with 13 junctional bases fitting TRBD2. Material for sequencing was PBMCs. The DNA sequence is TGTGCCAGCAGCCGGACTAGCGGGAGCAATGAGCAGTTCTTC. This encodes CASSRTSGSNEQFF.